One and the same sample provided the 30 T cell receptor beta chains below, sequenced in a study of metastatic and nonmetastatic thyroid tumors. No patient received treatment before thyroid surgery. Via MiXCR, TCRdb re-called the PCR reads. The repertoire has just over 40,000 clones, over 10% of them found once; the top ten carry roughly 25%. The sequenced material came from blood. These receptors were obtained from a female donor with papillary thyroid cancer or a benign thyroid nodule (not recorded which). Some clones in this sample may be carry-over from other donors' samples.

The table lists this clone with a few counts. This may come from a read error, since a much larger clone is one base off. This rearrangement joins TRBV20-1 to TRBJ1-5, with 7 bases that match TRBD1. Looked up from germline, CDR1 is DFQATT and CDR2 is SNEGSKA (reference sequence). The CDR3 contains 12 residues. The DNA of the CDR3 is TGCAGTGCAAGGACAGGAGATCAGCCCCGGCATTTT. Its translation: CSARTGDQPRHF.

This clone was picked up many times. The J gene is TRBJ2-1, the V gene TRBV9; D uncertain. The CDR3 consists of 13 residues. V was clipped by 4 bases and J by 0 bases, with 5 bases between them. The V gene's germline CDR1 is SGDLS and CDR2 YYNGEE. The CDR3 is CASSISSYNEQFF. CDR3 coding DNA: TGTGCCAGCAGCATTAGCTCCTACAATGAGCAGTTCTTC.

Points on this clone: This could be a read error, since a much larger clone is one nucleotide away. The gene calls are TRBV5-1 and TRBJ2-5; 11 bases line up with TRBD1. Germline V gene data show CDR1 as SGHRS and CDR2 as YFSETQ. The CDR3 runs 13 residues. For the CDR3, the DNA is TGCGCCAGCAGCATGGGACAGGGGGAGACCAAGTACTTC. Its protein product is CASSMGQGETKYF.

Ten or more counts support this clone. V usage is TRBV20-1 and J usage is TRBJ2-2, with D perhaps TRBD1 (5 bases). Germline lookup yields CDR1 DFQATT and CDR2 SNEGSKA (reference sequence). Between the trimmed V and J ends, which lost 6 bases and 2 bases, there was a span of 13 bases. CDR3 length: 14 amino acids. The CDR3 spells CSAPDSLNTGELFF. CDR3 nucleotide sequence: TGCAGTGCCCCCGACAGCCTTAACACCGGGGAGCTGTTTTTT.

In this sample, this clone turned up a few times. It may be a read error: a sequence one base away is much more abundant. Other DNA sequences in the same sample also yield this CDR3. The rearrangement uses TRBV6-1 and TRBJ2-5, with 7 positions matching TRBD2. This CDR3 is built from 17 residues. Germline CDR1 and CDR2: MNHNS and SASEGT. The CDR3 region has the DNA TGTGCCAGTAGTGAATTGTGGAGCGGGACGATCCAAGAGACCCAGTACTTC. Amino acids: CASSELWSGTIQETQYF.

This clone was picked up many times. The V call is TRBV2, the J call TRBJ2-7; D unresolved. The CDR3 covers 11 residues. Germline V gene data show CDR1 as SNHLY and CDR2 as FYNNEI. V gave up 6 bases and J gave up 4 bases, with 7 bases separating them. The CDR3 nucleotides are TGTGCCAGCAGCGCCTATTACGAGCAGTACTTC. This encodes CASSAYYEQYF. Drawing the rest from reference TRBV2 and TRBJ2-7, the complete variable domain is EPEVTQTPSHQVTQMGQEVILRCVPISNHLYFYWYRQILGQKVEFLVSFYNNEISEKSEIFDDQFSVERPDGSNFTLKIRSTKLEDSAMYFCASSAYYEQYFGPGTRLTVT.

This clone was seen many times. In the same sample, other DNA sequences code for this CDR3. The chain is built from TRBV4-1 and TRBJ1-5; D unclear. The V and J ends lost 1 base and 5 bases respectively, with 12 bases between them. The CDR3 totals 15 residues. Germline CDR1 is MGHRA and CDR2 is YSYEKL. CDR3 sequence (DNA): TGCGCCAGCAGCCAAGTAGGAGGCGTTGATCAGCCCCAGCATTTT. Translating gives CASSQVGGVDQPQHF.

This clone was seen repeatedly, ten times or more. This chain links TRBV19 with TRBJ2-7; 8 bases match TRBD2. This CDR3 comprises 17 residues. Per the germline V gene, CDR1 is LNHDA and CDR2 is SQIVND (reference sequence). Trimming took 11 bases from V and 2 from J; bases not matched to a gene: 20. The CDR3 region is CARGSPTLAGLPYEQYF. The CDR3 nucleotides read TGTGCCCGAGGCAGTCCAACTTTAGCGGGATTACCCTACGAGCAGTACTTC. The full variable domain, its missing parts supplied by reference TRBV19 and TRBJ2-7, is DGGITQSPKYLFRKEGQNVTLSCEQNLNHDAMYWYRQDPGQGLRLIYYSQIVNDFQKGDIAEGYSVSREKKESFPLTVTSAQKNPTAFYLCARGSPTLAGLPYEQYFGPGTRLTVT.

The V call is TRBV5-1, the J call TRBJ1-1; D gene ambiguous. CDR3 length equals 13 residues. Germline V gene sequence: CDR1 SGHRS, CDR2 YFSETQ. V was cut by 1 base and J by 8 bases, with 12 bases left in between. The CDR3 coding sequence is TGCGCCAGCAGCTTGCAGACGGTTGCGGAAGCTTTCTTT. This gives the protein CASSLQTVAEAFF.

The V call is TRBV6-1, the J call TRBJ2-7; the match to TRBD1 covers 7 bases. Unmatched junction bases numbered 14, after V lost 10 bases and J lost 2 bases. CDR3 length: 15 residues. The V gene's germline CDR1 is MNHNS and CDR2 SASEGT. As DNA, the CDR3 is TGTGCCACCCGAGAATGGACAGGTGCAACCTACGAGCAGTACTTC. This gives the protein CATREWTGATYEQYF.

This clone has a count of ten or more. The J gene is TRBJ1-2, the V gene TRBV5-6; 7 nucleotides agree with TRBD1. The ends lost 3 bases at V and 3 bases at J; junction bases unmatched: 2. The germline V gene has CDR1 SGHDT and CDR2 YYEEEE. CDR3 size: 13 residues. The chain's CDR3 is CASSYGTDYGYTF. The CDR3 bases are TGTGCCAGCAGCTACGGGACAGACTATGGCTACACCTTC.

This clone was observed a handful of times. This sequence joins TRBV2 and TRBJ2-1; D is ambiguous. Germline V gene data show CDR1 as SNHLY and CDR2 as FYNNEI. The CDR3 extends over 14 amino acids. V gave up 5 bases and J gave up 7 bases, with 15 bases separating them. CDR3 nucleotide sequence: TGTGCCAGCAGTCCAATGGTGGGCTGGAATGAGCAGTTCTTC. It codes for CASSPMVGWNEQFF.

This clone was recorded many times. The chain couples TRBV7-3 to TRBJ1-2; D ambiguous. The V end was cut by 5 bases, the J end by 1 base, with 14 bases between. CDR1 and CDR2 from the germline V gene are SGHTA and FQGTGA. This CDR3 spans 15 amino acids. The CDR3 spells CASSPTGSLNYGYTF. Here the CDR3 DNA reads TGTGCCAGCAGCCCCACGGGATCGCTTAACTATGGCTACACCTTC.

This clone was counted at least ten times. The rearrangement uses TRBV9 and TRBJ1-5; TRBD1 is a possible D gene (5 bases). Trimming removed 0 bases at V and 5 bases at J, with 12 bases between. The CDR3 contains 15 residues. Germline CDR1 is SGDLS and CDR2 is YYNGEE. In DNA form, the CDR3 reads TGTGCCAGCAGCGTAGGCTCGGGGGGACATCAGCCCCAGCATTTT. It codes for CASSVGSGGHQPQHF.

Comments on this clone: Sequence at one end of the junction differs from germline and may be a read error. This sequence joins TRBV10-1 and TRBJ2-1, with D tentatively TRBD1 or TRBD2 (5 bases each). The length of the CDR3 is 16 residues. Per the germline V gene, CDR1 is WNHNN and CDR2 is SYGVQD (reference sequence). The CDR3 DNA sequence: TGCTCCAGCAGTGAGGCCTCGGGGCCGGCCTACAATGAGCAGTTCTTC. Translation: CSSSEASGPAYNEQFF.

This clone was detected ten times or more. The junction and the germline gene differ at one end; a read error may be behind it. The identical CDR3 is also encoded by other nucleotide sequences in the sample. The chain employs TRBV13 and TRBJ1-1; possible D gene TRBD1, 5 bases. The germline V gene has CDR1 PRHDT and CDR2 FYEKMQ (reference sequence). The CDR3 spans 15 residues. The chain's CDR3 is CASSQGTGGYTEAFF. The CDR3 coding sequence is TGTGCCAGCAGCCAAGGGACGGGAGGTTACACTGAAGCTTTCTTC.

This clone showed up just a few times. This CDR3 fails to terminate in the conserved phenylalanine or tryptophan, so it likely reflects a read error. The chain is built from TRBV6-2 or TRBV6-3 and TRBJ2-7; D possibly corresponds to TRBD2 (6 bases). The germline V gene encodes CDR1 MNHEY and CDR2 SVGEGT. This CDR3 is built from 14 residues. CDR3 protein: CASSSIADSYQQYL. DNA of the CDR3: TGTGCCAGCAGTTCCATAGCGGACTCCTACCAGCAGTACCTC.

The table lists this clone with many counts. CDR3 DNA: TGTGCCAGCAGTTCCCCGACCCCGGGAACCGATGAAAAACTGTTTTTT. It encodes CASSSPTPGTDEKLFF. The genes are TRBV28 and TRBJ1-4, with D uncertain. The CDR3 loop spans 16 amino acids. V was cut by 4 bases and J by 6 bases, with 18 bases left in between. The V gene's germline CDR1 is MDHEN and CDR2 SYDVKM.

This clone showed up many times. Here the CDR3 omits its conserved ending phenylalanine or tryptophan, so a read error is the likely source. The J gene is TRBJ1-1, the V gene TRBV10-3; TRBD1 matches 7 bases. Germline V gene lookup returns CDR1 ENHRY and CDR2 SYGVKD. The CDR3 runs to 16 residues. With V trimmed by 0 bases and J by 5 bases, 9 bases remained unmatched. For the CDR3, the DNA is TGTGCCATCAGTGAGTCGGGAAGACAGGGATGGACTGAAGCTTTCCTT. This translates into CAISESGRQGWTEAFL.

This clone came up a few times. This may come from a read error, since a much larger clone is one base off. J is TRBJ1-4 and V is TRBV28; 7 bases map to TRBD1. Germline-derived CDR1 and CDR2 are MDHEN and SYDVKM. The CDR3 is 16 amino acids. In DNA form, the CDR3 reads TGTGCCAGCAGTTTATATAAGACAGGGACAAATGAAAAACTGTCTTTT. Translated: CASSLYKTGTNEKLSF.

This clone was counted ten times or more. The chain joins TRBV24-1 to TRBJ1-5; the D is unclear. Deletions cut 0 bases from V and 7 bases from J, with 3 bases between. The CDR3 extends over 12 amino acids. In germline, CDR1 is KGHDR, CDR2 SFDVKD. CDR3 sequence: CATSDLGQPQHF. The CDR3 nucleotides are TGTGCCACCAGTGATTTGGGGCAGCCCCAGCATTTT.

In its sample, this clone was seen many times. As DNA, the CDR3 is TGTGCCGGCCAGGGGGGCTTAGGCGACGAGCAGTACTTC. This sequence encodes CAGQGGLGDEQYF. V and J are TRBV2 and TRBJ2-7; perhaps TRBD1 as D (7 bases). V was trimmed by 11 bases and J by 5 bases, leaving 19 bases between them. CDR1 is SNHLY and CDR2 is FYNNEI in the germline V gene. This CDR3 contains 13 residues.

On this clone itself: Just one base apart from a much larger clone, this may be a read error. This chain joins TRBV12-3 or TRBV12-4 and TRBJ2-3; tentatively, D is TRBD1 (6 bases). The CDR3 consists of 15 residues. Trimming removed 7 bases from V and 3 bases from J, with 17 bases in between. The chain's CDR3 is CASNKGGIGTDTQYF. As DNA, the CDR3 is TGTGCCAGCAATAAAGGGGGTATCGGAACAGATACGCAGTATTTT.

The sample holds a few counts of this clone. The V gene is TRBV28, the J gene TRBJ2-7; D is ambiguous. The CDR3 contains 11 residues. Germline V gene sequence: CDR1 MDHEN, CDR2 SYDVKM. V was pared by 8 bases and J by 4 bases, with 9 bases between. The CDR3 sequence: CASLLWYEQYF. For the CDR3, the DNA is TGTGCCAGCTTACTGTGGTACGAGCAGTACTTC.

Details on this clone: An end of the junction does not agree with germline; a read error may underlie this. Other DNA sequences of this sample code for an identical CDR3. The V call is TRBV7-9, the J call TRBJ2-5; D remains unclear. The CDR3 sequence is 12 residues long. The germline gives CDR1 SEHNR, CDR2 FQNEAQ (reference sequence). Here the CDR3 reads CASSLARETQYF. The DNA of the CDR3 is TGTGCAAGCAGCTTAGCTCGGGAGACCCAGTACTTC.

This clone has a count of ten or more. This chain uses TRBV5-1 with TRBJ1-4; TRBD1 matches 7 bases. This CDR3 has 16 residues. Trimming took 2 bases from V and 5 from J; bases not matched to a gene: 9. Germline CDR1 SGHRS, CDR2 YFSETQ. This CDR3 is CASSFLLGQPNEKLFF. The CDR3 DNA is TGCGCCAGCAGCTTCCTTTTGGGACAGCCAAATGAAAAACTGTTTTTT.

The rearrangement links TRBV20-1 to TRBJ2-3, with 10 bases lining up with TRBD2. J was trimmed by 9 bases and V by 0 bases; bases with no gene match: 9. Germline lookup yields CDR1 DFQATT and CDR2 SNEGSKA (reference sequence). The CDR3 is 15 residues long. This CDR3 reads CSARDAAGGLRTQYF. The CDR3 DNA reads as TGCAGTGCTAGAGATGCAGCGGGGGGGCTTAGGACGCAGTATTTT.

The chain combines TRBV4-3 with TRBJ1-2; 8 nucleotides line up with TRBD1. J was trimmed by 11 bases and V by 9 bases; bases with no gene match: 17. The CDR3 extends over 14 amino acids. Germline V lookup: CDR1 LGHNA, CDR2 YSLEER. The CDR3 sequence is CASSSQPSQGAYTF. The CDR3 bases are TGCGCCAGTAGCTCCCAACCGTCCCAGGGGGCGTACACCTTC.

The DNA for the CDR3 is TGTGCCAGCAGCCGGACTTTCCGCGCCTACGAGCAGTACTTC. It encodes CASSRTFRAYEQYF. The V and J genes are TRBV7-6 and TRBJ2-7; maybe TRBD2 (5 bases). The V end was cut by 5 bases, the J end by 2 bases, with 13 bases between. The germline V gene has CDR1 SGHVS and CDR2 FNYEAQ. This CDR3 region has 14 residues.

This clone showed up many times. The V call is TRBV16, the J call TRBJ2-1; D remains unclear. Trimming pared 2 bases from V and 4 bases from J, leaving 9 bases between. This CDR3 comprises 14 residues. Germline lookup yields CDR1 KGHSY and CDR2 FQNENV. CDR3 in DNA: TGTGCCAGCAGCCAACGTGTGCGGTACAATGAGCAGTTCTTC. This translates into CASSQRVRYNEQFF.